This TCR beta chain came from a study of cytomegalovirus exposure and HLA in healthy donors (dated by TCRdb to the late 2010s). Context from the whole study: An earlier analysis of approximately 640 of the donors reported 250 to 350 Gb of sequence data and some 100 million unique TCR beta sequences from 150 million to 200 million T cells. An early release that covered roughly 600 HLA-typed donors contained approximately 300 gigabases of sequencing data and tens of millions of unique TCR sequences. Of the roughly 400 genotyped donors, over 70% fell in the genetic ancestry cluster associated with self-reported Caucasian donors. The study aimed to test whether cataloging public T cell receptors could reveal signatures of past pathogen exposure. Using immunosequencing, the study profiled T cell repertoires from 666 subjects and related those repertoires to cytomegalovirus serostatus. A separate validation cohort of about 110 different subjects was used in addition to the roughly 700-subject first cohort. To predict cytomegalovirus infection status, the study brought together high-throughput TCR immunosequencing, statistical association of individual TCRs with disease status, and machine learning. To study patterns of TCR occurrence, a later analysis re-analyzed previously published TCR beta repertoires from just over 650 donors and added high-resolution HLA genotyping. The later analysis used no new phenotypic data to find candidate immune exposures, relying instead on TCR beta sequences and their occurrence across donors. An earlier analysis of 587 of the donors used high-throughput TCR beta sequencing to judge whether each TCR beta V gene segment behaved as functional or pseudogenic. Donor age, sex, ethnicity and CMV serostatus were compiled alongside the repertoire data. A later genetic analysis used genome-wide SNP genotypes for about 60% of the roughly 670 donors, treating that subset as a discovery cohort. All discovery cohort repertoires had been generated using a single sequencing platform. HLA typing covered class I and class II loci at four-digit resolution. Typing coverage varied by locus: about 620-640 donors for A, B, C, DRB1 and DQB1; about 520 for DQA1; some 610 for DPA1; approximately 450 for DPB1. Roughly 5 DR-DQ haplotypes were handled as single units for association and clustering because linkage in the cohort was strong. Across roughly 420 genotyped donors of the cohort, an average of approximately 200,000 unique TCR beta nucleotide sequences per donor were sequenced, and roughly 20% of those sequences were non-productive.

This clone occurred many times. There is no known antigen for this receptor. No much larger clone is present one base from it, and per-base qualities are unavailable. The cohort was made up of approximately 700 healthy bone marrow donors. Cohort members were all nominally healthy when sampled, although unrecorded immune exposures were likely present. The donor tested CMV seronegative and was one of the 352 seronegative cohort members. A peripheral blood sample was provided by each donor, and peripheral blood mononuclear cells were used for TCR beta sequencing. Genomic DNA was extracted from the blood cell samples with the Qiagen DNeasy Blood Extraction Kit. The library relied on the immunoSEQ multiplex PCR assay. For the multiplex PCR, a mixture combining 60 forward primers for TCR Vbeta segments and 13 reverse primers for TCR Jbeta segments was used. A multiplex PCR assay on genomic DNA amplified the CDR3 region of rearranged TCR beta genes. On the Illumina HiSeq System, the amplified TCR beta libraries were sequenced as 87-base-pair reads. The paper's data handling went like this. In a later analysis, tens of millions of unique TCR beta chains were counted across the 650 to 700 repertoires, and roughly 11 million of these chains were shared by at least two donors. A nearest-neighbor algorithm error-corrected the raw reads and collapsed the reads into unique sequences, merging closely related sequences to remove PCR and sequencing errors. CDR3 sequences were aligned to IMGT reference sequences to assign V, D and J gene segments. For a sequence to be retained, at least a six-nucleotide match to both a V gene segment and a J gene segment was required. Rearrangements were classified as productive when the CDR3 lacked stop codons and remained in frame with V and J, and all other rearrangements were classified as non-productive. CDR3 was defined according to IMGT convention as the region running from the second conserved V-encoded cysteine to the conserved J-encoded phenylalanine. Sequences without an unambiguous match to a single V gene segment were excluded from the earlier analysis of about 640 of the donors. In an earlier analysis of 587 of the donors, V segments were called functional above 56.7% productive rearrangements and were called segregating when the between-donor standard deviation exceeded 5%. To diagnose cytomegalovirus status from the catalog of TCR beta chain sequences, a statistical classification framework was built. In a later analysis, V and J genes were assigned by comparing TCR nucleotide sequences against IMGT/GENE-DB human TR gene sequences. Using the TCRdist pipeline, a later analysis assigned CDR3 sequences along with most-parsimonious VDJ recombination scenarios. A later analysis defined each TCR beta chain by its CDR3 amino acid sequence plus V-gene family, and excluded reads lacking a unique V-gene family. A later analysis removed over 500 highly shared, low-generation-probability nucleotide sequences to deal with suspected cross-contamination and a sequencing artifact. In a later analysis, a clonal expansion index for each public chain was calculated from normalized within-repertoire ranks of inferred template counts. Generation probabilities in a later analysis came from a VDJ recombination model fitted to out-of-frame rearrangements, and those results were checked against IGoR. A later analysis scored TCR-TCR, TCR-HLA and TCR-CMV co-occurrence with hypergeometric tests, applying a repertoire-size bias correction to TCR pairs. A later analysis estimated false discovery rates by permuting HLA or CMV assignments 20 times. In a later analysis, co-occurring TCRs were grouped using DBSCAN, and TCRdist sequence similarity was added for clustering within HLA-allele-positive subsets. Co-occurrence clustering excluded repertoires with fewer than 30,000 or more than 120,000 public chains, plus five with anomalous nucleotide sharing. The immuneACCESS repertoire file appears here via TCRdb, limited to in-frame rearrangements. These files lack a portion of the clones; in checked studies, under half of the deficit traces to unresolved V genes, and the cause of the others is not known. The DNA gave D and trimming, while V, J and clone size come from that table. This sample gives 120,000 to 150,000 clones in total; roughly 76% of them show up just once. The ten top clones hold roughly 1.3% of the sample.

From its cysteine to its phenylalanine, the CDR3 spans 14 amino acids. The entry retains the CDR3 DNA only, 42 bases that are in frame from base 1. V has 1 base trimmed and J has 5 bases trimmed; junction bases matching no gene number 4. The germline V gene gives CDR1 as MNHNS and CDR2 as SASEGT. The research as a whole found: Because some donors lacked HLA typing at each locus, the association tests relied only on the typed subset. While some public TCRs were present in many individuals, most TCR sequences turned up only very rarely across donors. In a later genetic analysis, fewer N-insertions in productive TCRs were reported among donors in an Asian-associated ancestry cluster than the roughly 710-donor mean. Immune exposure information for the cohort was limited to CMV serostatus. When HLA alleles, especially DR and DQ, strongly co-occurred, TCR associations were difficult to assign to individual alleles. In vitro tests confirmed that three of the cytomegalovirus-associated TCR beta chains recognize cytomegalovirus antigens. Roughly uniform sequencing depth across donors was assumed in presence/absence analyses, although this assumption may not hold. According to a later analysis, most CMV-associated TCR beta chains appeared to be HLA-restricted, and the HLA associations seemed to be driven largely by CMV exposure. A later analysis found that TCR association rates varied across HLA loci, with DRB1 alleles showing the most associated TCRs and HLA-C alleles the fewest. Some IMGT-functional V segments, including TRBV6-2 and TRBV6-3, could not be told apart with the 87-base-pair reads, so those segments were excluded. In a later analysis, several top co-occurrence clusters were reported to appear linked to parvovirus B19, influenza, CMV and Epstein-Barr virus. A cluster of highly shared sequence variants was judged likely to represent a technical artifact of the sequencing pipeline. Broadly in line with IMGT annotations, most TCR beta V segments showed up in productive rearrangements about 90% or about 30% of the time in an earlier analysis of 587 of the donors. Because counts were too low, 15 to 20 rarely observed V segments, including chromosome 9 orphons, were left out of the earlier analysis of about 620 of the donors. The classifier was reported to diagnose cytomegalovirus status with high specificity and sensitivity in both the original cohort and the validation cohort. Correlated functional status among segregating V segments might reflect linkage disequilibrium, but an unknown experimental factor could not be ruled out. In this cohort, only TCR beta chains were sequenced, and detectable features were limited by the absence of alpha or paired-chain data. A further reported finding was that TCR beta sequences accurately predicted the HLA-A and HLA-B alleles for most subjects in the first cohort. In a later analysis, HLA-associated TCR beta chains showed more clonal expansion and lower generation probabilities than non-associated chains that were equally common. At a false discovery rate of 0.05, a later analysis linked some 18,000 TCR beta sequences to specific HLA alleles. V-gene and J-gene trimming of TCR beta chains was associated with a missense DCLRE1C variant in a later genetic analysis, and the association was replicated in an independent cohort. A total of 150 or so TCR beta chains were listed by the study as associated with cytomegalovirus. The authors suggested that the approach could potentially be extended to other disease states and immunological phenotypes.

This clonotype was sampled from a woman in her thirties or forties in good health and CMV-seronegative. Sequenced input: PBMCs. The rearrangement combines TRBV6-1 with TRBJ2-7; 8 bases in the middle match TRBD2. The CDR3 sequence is CASSEGLASNEQYF. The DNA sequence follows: TGTGCCAGCAGTGAAGGACTAGCGAGCAACGAGCAGTACTTC.